This T cell receptor beta chain came from a study of T cells in Graves' hyperthyroidism and ophthalmopathy. The study, taken as a whole, reports: A 13 V-J signature model discriminated ophthalmopathy versus stable hyperthyroidism.

TCR beta CDR3 sequences were amplified from RNA transcripts. Carried out on the TCR CDR3, a first-round RT-PCR used the HTBI primer set. Using its own MiXCR run on the multiplex PCR reads, TCRdb lists one record per CDR3 protein. The table includes hundreds of thousands of distinct CDR3 sequences, about 14% detected once. The germline V gene has CDR1 DFQATT and CDR2 SNEGSKA (reference sequence). There are 15 residues in the CDR3. V shed 6 bases, J shed 3 bases, and the junction held 10 bases outside the gene matches. This clonotype was picked up many times. Its antigen is not known. The material sequenced was blood. The V gene is TRBV20-1, the J gene TRBJ2-7, with 11 bases that match TRBD1. This sequence was found in a man aged 18 to 35 with Graves' ophthalmopathy. The CDR3 DNA reads as TGCAGTGCAGCCACCCCCGGGACAGGGGGCTACGAGCAGTACTTC. Translated, it gives CSAATPGTGGYEQYF.